Following are 27 T cell receptor beta chains from one sample sequenced in a study of blood T cell repertoires in COVID-19. Clones were sequenced by immunoSEQ multiplex PCR, and TCRdb holds only the in-frame ones, with some missing. The data contain about 280,000 clones, roughly nine tenths of them singletons. What was sequenced was peripheral blood. These receptors were collected from a woman in her 40s who had recovered from COVID-19.

J is TRBJ2-7 and V is TRBV12-3 or TRBV12-4; D remains ambiguous. With 3 bases removed from V and 4 bases from J, the gap between germline ends came to 10 bases. The CDR3 is made up of 13 amino acids. The CDR3 is CASSLKQRYEQYF. The CDR3 region has the DNA TGTGCCAGCAGTTTGAAACAACGATACGAGCAGTACTTC.

The table lists this clone with a count of one. J is TRBJ2-2 and V is TRBV11-3; the match to TRBD2 covers 9 bases. CDR3 length: 17 residues. The V gene's germline CDR1 is SGHNT and CDR2 YENEEA. Germline trimming cut 5 bases from V and 7 bases from J; bases unmatched to any gene: 14. CDR3 sequence (DNA): TGTGCCAGCAGCCTCTTTCACTTAGCGGGGGTCGGCGGGGAGCTGTTTTTT. It translates to CASSLFHLAGVGGELFF.

CDR3 in amino acids: CASSVVLAGNEQFF. In DNA, the CDR3 is TGTGCCAGCAGCGTAGTATTAGCGGGTAATGAGCAGTTCTTC. The chain uses TRBV9 and TRBJ2-1; the match to TRBD2 covers 7 bases. Trimming at V came to 0 bases and at J to 7 bases, leaving 4 bases not matched to a gene. The germline V gene encodes CDR1 SGDLS and CDR2 YYNGEE. The CDR3 covers 14 residues.

The CDR3 loop is CASSFERQGRNEQFF. The CDR3 nucleotides read TGTGCCAGCAGCTTTGAAAGACAGGGACGGAATGAGCAGTTCTTC. The chain carries TRBV7-2 and TRBJ2-1; TRBD1 matches at 7 bases. From germline, CDR1 is SGHTA and CDR2 FQGNSA. J gave up 7 bases and V 3 bases, and 9 bases lay outside the gene matches. CDR3 size: 15 residues.

CDR3 residues: CASSLGLFRAETQYF. The CDR3 DNA reads TGTGCCAGCAGCTTAGGCCTGTTCAGGGCAGAGACCCAGTACTTC. The genes are TRBV7-2 and TRBJ2-5, with a possible D match to TRBD1 (5 bases). Trimming removed 1 base at V and 4 bases at J, with 13 bases between. CDR3 length: 15 residues. Germline V gene lookup returns CDR1 SGHTA and CDR2 FQGNSA.

The CDR3 coding sequence is TGTGCCAGCAGCCCAATAGGACTAGCGGGAGTGAATGAGCAGTTCTTC. It yields the protein CASSPIGLAGVNEQFF. The chain couples TRBV7-9 to TRBJ2-1; 13 nucleotides align to TRBD2. Trimming cost V 5 bases and J 7 bases; bases outside gene matches: 8. The CDR3 is 16 amino acids. The germline V gene has CDR1 SEHNR and CDR2 FQNEAQ (reference sequence).

The V and J genes are TRBV4-2 and TRBJ1-1; D ambiguous. The V gene's germline CDR1 is LGHNA and CDR2 YNFKEQ. The CDR3 sequence is 15 residues long. Trimming removed 0 bases from V and 4 bases from J, with 12 bases in between. CDR3 bases: TGTGCCAGCAGCCAAGATCACGCCGGGTTCACTGAAGCTTTCTTT. Amino acids: CASSQDHAGFTEAFF.

The CDR3 nucleotides are TGTGCCAGCAGCTCAACAGACTCCTACGAGCAGTACTTC. Protein product: CASSSTDSYEQYF. This chain links TRBV13 with TRBJ2-7; D gene unclear. The ends were cut back, 4 bases at V and 0 bases at J, with 7 bases in the middle. This CDR3 is built from 13 residues. Germline V gene data show CDR1 as PRHDT and CDR2 as FYEKMQ (reference sequence).

The sample holds one count of this clone. The chain has TRBV3-1 (or the pseudogene TRBV3-2) and TRBJ2-1, with 7 positions matching TRBD2. The V gene end was trimmed by 2 bases and the J gene end by 7 bases; junction bases not matched to a gene: 2. CDR1 LGHDT and CDR2 YNNKEL come from the germline V gene (reference sequence). The CDR3 has 13 residues. CDR3 DNA sequence: TGTGCCAGCAGCCAACACGGGGGGAATGAGCAGTTCTTC. Amino acids: CASSQHGGNEQFF.

The chain links TRBV7-2 to TRBJ2-1; 8 bases match TRBD2. CDR1 and CDR2 (germline): SGHTA, FQGNSA. The CDR3 contains 14 residues. After removal of 1 base from V and 10 bases from J, the junction contained 6 bases not matched to a gene. The CDR3 reads CASSLGGTRIEQFF. CDR3 coding DNA: TGTGCCAGCAGCTTAGGGGGGACTAGAATAGAGCAGTTCTTC.

The chain links TRBV27 to TRBJ1-2; D is possibly TRBD1 (6 bases). Deletions cut 3 bases from V and 6 bases from J, with 11 bases between. Germline assignment: CDR1 MNHEY and CDR2 SMNVEV (reference sequence). The CDR3 runs 13 residues. The CDR3 DNA reads as TGTGCCAGCAGTTTCGCCAGGGGAGATGGCTACACCTTC. This gives the protein CASSFARGDGYTF.

CDR3 residues: CSASQGARWGNEKLFF. CDR3 DNA sequence: TGCAGTGCTAGTCAGGGGGCGCGATGGGGTAATGAAAAACTGTTTTTT. V and J are TRBV20-1 and TRBJ1-4, with TRBD1 matching over 8 bases. The CDR3 totals 16 residues. After removal of 3 bases from V and 4 bases from J, the junction contained 10 bases not matched to a gene. Germline CDR1 DFQATT, CDR2 SNEGSKA (reference sequence).

The chain is built from TRBV19 and TRBJ2-5; the match to TRBD2 covers 7 bases. The V gene's germline CDR1 is LNHDA and CDR2 SQIVND (reference sequence). V lost 2 bases and J lost 1; bases outside the gene matches: 10. This CDR3 region has 17 residues. The CDR3 region has the DNA TGTGCCAGTAGTATACGGCGGGACTCGGGGGGCCAAGAGACCCAGTACTTC. It codes for CASSIRRDSGGQETQYF.

The V and J genes are TRBV19 and TRBJ2-1, with 13 nucleotides matching TRBD2. The CDR3 runs 15 residues. V lost 4 bases and J lost 9; bases outside the gene matches: 6. Germline V lookup: CDR1 LNHDA, CDR2 SQIVND (reference sequence). The CDR3 reads CASSRGTSGIPEQFF. CDR3 nucleotide sequence: TGTGCCAGTAGTAGGGGGACTAGCGGGATACCTGAGCAGTTCTTC.

This clone was recorded at least ten times. V gene TRBV7-2 combines with J gene TRBJ1-1, with unresolved D. The V end lost 5 bases, the J end lost 3 bases, and 10 bases lay between the germline ends. The CDR3 covers 13 residues. CDR1 SGHTA and CDR2 FQGNSA come from the germline V gene. This CDR3 reads CASSPIGDTEAFF. CDR3 bases: TGTGCCAGCAGCCCAATCGGGGACACTGAAGCTTTCTTT.

This clone was counted a single time. J is TRBJ2-1 and V is TRBV5-1, with TRBD1 matching over 8 bases. Germline CDR1 SGHRS, CDR2 YFSETQ. V lost 10 bases and J lost 8; bases outside the gene matches: 11. The CDR3 has 13 amino acids. The DNA of the CDR3 is TGCGCCGCCAGCGGAGACAGGGGCCATGAGCAGTTCTTC. It specifies CAASGDRGHEQFF.

Points on this clone: One end of the junction fails to match germline, which may point to a read error. The chain employs TRBV14 and TRBJ2-5, with no clear D. The germline V gene encodes CDR1 SGHDN and CDR2 FVKESK. The CDR3 extends over 12 amino acids. The CDR3 loop reads CASSLDQETQYF. In DNA form, the CDR3 reads TGTGCCAGCAGCCTAGACCAGGAGACCCAGTACTTC.

This clone came up a few times. The DNA for the CDR3 is TGTGCCAGCAGCTTAGACGGGGGAAGGACCTACGAGCAGTACTTC. Its translation: CASSLDGGRTYEQYF. The chain recombines TRBV11-1 with TRBJ2-7, with a weak D call TRBD2 (6 bases). Germline CDR1 reads SGHAT; CDR2 reads FQDESV (reference sequence). The CDR3 is made up of 15 amino acids. V shed 1 base and J shed 2 bases, with 12 bases lying between them.

The chain is built from TRBV29-1 and TRBJ1-5; 7 bases fit TRBD1. CDR1 is SQVTM and CDR2 is ANQGSEA in the germline V gene. The trim removed 6 bases at V and 9 bases at J, leaving 8 bases unmatched. CDR3 size: 12 residues. In DNA form, the CDR3 reads TGCAGCGTAGGGACAGACCAGGGGCCCCAGCATTTT. This encodes CSVGTDQGPQHF.

V is TRBV13 and J is TRBJ1-5; D unresolved. Germline assignment: CDR1 PRHDT and CDR2 FYEKMQ (reference sequence). The CDR3 is made up of 14 amino acids. V was trimmed by 4 bases and J by 5 bases, leaving 12 bases between them. CDR3 sequence (DNA): TGTGCCAGCAGCTCAGGCGTTCGGGATCAGCCCCAGCATTTT. Protein sequence: CASSSGVRDQPQHF. The variable domain in full, with the rest retrieved from reference TRBV13 and TRBJ1-5, is AAGVIQSPRHLIKEKRETATLKCYPIPRHDTVYWYQQGPGQDPQFLISFYEKMQSDKGSIPDRFSAQQFSDYHSELNMSSLELGDSALYFCASSSGVRDQPQHFGDGTRLSIL.

The chain recombines TRBV19 with TRBJ2-2; 8 bases map to TRBD2. V lost 5 bases, J lost 7 bases, and 15 bases stayed unmatched. Germline V gene sequence: CDR1 LNHDA, CDR2 SQIVND (reference sequence). This CDR3 comprises 17 residues. For the CDR3, the DNA is TGTGCCAGTAGTTCTTCCCCAGGGACTAGATACGACGGGGAGCTGTTTTTT. Its protein is CASSSSPGTRYDGELFF.

The chain uses TRBV27 and TRBJ2-1; tentatively, D is TRBD2 (5 bases). With 3 bases removed from V and 12 bases from J, the gap between germline ends came to 9 bases. The CDR3 sequence is 11 residues long. Germline V CDR1 and CDR2: MNHEY, SMNVEV (reference sequence). For the CDR3, the DNA is TGTGCCAGCAGTTTTGGTGGAGGGCAGTTCTTC. It is translated as CASSFGGGQFF.

The chain carries TRBV7-7 and TRBJ2-1; unclear D gene. CDR1 and CDR2 from the germline V gene are SSHAT and FNYEAQ (reference sequence). This CDR3 has 15 amino acids. Trimming left V 5 bases short and J 0 bases short, with 11 bases between. CDR3 amino acids: CASSRDSSSYNEQFF. The CDR3 DNA reads TGTGCCAGCAGCCGAGATTCGAGCTCCTACAATGAGCAGTTCTTC.

This sequence joins TRBV2 and TRBJ1-1; perhaps TRBD1 as D (6 bases). The V gene lost 0 bases and the J gene lost 0 bases, with 14 bases spanning the gap. The CDR3 has 17 residues. The germline V gene encodes CDR1 SNHLY and CDR2 FYNNEI. CDR3 loop: CASSEAQVNRVNTEAFF. In nucleotides, the CDR3 is TGTGCCAGCAGTGAAGCGCAGGTTAACAGGGTGAACACTGAAGCTTTCTTT.

The gene calls are TRBV15 and TRBJ1-6; TRBD1 might be the D (5 bases). Per germline, CDR1 LNHNV and CDR2 YYDKDF (reference sequence). V was pared by 2 bases and J by 6 bases, with 11 bases between. The CDR3 has 15 residues. The CDR3 spells CATSRRSDSNSPLHF. CDR3 nucleotide sequence: TGTGCCACCAGCAGACGATCCGACAGTAATTCACCCCTCCACTTT.

V is TRBV11-3 and J is TRBJ2-3; 11 bases align to TRBD2. V dropped 5 bases and J dropped 2; count of bases not matched to a gene: 12. The germline V gene has CDR1 SGHNT and CDR2 YENEEA. The CDR3 length is 18 residues. The DNA for the CDR3 is TGTGCCAGCAGCAAAAGTAGCGGGAGGGGGGCCTCCACAGATACGCAGTATTTT. It encodes CASSKSSGRGASTDTQYF.

This chain uses TRBV7-7 with TRBJ2-3; no definite D call. The CDR3 has 13 amino acids. Germline V gives CDR1 SSHAT, CDR2 FNYEAQ (reference sequence). With 1 base removed from V and 6 bases from J, the gap between germline ends came to 8 bases. In nucleotides, the CDR3 is TGTGCCAGCAGCTTAGGGGCACGGGATACGCAGTATTTT. Translation: CASSLGARDTQYF.